One and the same sample provided the 30 T cell receptor beta chains below, sequenced in a study of T cell responses to AZD1222 COVID-19 vaccine. The data were produced by immunoSEQ multiplex PCR, yet TCRdb's version contains in-frame clones alone and is incomplete. The sample has 150,000 or so clones; 88% are singletons. Sample: peripheral blood, taken on day 0 of AZD1222 vaccination. These receptors originate from an adult in good health.

This clone has a handful of counts. The chain employs TRBV7-6 and TRBJ2-2, with D possibly TRBD1 on 6 matching bases. CDR1 and CDR2 (germline): SGHVS, FNYEAQ. Between the trimmed V and J ends, which lost 5 bases and 4 bases, there was a span of 14 bases. The CDR3 sequence is 15 residues long. The CDR3 is CASSPDRTITGELFF. The CDR3 bases are TGTGCCAGCAGCCCCGACAGGACGATCACCGGGGAGCTGTTTTTT.

The V call is TRBV6-5, the J call TRBJ1-3, with 7 nucleotides matching TRBD1. Germline CDR1 is MNHEY and CDR2 is SVGAGI. CDR3 length: 15 amino acids. V shed 6 bases and J 6 bases; nucleotides not matched to a gene: 11. This CDR3 is CASSPSAGGINTIYF. CDR3 DNA: TGTGCCAGCAGCCCGTCGGCAGGGGGTATAAACACCATATATTTT.

The rearrangement links TRBV7-2 to TRBJ1-3; no clear D gene. V lost 5 bases and J 0 bases, leaving 8 bases between the germline ends. The CDR3 consists of 14 residues. The germline gives CDR1 SGHTA, CDR2 FQGNSA. This chain's CDR3 is CASSPVSSGNTIYF. DNA of the CDR3: TGTGCCAGCAGCCCGGTTAGCTCTGGAAACACCATATATTTT.

Comment on this clone: Within the sample, other DNA sequences also encode this same CDR3. V usage is TRBV6-2 or TRBV6-3 and J usage is TRBJ1-1; possibly TRBD1 for D (5 bases). Germline V CDR1 and CDR2: MNHEY, SVGEGT. V lost 4 bases and J 0 bases, leaving 6 bases between the germline ends. This CDR3 has 13 residues. This CDR3 reads CASSWGMNTEAFF. The CDR3 nucleotides read TGTGCCAGCAGTTGGGGCATGAACACTGAAGCTTTCTTT.

The V and J genes are TRBV28 and TRBJ1-1; 7 bases map to TRBD1. V lost 2 bases and J lost 5; bases outside the gene matches: 8. The CDR3 length is 15 residues. Germline lookup yields CDR1 MDHEN and CDR2 SYDVKM. CDR3 bases: TGTGCCAGCAGTTTAAACAGGGGTGCGACTACTGAAGCTTTCTTT. Translating it yields CASSLNRGATTEAFF.

J is TRBJ1-3 and V is TRBV18; the D gene is possibly TRBD1 (5 bases). Per the germline V gene, CDR1 is KGHSH and CDR2 is LQKENI. The CDR3 loop spans 18 amino acids. V lost 0 bases and J lost 0, with 15 bases in between. In DNA form, the CDR3 reads TGTGCCAGCTCACCACCGCGGGCAGGGTACCTCTCTGGAAACACCATATATTTT. This translates into CASSPPRAGYLSGNTIYF.

J is TRBJ1-2 and V is TRBV28, with no clear D. Between the trimmed V and J ends, which lost 6 bases and 5 bases, there was a span of 16 bases. The CDR3 runs to 14 residues. Germline CDR1 reads MDHEN; CDR2 reads SYDVKM. The CDR3 sequence: CASREEDGNYGYTF. The CDR3 DNA reads TGTGCCAGCAGAGAAGAGGACGGAAATTATGGCTACACCTTC.

The chain carries TRBV18 and TRBJ2-7; D is uncertain. Germline V gene data show CDR1 as KGHSH and CDR2 as LQKENI. V was pared by 3 bases and J by 3 bases, with 9 bases between. CDR3 length: 13 amino acids. CDR3 in DNA: TGTGCCAGCTCACCGCTCTCCCACTACGAGCAGTACTTC. Translation: CASSPLSHYEQYF.

This CDR3 is CASSFSGTGGNTEAFF. CDR3 bases: TGTGCCAGCAGCTTTTCCGGGACAGGGGGGAACACTGAAGCTTTCTTT. This chain links TRBV5-8 with TRBJ1-1, with 11 bases aligning to TRBD1. This CDR3 has 16 amino acids. CDR1 SGHTS and CDR2 YDEGEE come from the germline V gene. The trim removed 2 bases at V and 1 base at J, leaving 4 bases unmatched.

The gene calls are TRBV19 and TRBJ2-2; maybe TRBD1 (6 bases). Germline CDR1 and CDR2: LNHDA and SQIVND (reference sequence). Between the trimmed V and J ends, which lost 5 bases and 0 bases, there was a span of 10 bases. The CDR3 has 15 amino acids. CDR3 loop: CASSPRTANTGELFF. The CDR3 region has the DNA TGTGCCAGTAGTCCCCGGACAGCGAACACCGGGGAGCTGTTTTTT. The complete variable domain, with remaining parts taken from reference TRBV19 and TRBJ2-2, reads DGGITQSPKYLFRKEGQNVTLSCEQNLNHDAMYWYRQDPGQGLRLIYYSQIVNDFQKGDIAEGYSVSREKKESFPLTVTSAQKNPTAFYLCASSPRTANTGELFFGEGSRLTVL.

V gene TRBV28 combines with J gene TRBJ2-2; D is possibly TRBD1 (5 bases). V was cut by 10 bases and J by 1 base, with 10 bases left in between. The germline V gene encodes CDR1 MDHEN and CDR2 SYDVKM. The CDR3 runs to 13 residues. CDR3 loop: CAIQDRNTGELFF. The CDR3 DNA reads TGTGCCATCCAAGACAGGAACACCGGGGAGCTGTTTTTT. Filled out from reference TRBV28 and TRBJ2-2, the complete variable domain reads DVKVTQSSRYLVKRTGEKVFLECVQDMDHENMFWYRQDPGLGLRLIYFSYDVKMKEKGDIPEGYSVSREKKERFSLILESASTNQTSMYLCAIQDRNTGELFFGEGSRLTVL.

The count of this clone is one. The rearrangement uses TRBV5-8 and TRBJ2-3, with 8 bases lining up with TRBD1. Germline CDR1 is SGHTS and CDR2 is YDEGEE. There are 15 residues in the CDR3. V lost 0 bases and J lost 1; bases outside the gene matches: 1. CDR3 protein: CASSLAGQGTDTQYF. CDR3 DNA: TGTGCCAGCAGCTTGGCGGGACAGGGCACAGATACGCAGTATTTT.

The chain recombines TRBV25-1 with TRBJ1-5; maybe TRBD1 (6 bases). This CDR3 comprises 15 residues. Per germline, CDR1 MGHDK and CDR2 SYGVNS. Trimming took 3 bases from V and 1 from J, leaving 10 bases between them. The CDR3 nucleotides are TGTGCCAGCAGTGACCGAGGGGGGAGCAATCAGCCCCAGCATTTT. Its translation is CASSDRGGSNQPQHF.

V is TRBV19 and J is TRBJ2-7, with no clear D. Germline V lookup: CDR1 LNHDA, CDR2 SQIVND (reference sequence). The CDR3 has 13 residues. Trimming took off 2 bases at V and 4 bases at J, with 9 bases between the two ends. The CDR3 DNA follows: TGTGCCAGTAGTATACAACTTACTTACGAGCAGTACTTC. Translated: CASSIQLTYEQYF.

The sample holds one count of this clone. The chain uses TRBV7-2 and TRBJ2-3; perhaps TRBD1 as D (6 bases). Trimming cost V 0 bases and J 5 bases, with 12 bases left between them. Germline CDR1 is SGHTA and CDR2 is FQGNSA. The CDR3 spans 15 residues. CDR3 DNA sequence: TGTGCCAGCAGCTTAGCGACCGACAGGATAGATACGCAGTATTTT. This sequence encodes CASSLATDRIDTQYF. The full variable domain, its missing parts supplied by reference TRBV7-2 and TRBJ2-3, is GAGVSQSPSNKVTEKGKDVELRCDPISGHTALYWYRQSLGQGLEFLIYFQGNSAPDKSGLPSDRFSAERTGGSVSTLTIQRTQQEDSAVYLCASSLATDRIDTQYFGPGTRLTVL.

The chain couples TRBV3-1 (or the pseudogene TRBV3-2) to TRBJ2-3, with a weak D call TRBD1 (5 bases). Trimming took 0 bases from V and 6 from J, leaving 22 bases between them. CDR3 length equals 18 residues. Germline values: CDR1 LGHDT, CDR2 YNNKEL (reference sequence). As DNA, the CDR3 is TGTGCCAGCAGCCAAGATTTGCAGGCATTAGTACACAGGGATACGCAGTATTTT. Encoded protein: CASSQDLQALVHRDTQYF.

The gene calls are TRBV3-1 (or the pseudogene TRBV3-2) and TRBJ2-2; D gene ambiguous. The V gene's germline CDR1 is LGHDT and CDR2 YNNKEL (reference sequence). This CDR3 is built from 13 residues. Trimming left V 2 bases short and J 5 bases short, with 6 bases between. The CDR3 nucleotides read TGTGCCAGCAGCCAACCAACGACCGGGGAGCTGTTTTTT. Amino acids: CASSQPTTGELFF.

This clone has a single count. The genes are TRBV12-3 or TRBV12-4 and TRBJ2-7; D ambiguous. This CDR3 is built from 12 residues. Trimming removed 4 bases from V and 7 bases from J, with 11 bases in between. The CDR3: CASSSNSIEQYF. The CDR3 coding sequence is TGTGCCAGCAGTTCAAACTCGATAGAGCAGTACTTC.

This chain links TRBV6-2 or TRBV6-3 with TRBJ2-5; tentatively, D is TRBD2 (6 bases). The CDR3 consists of 15 residues. Trimming pared 6 bases from V and 0 bases from J, leaving 14 bases between. Germline V gene data show CDR1 as MNHEY and CDR2 as SVGEGT. The CDR3 DNA follows: TGTGCCAGCAGCCTGGTTGGGGGGTACCAAGAGACCCAGTACTTC. Amino acids: CASSLVGGYQETQYF.

The V gene is TRBV6-2 or TRBV6-3, the J gene TRBJ1-5, with D maybe TRBD1 (6 bases). This CDR3 spans 16 amino acids. V was clipped by 2 bases and J by 6 bases, with 17 bases between them. CDR1 is MNHEY, CDR2 SVGEGT, per germline. CDR3 coding DNA: TGTGCCAGCAGTTACCGAGGGGGAGGGGTAGGTCAGCCCCAGCATTTT. It specifies CASSYRGGGVGQPQHF.

The CDR3 coding sequence is TGTGCCTGCTCTAGCTCAACAGATACGCAGTATTTT. Amino acids: CACSSSTDTQYF. The chain links TRBV10-3 to TRBJ2-3, with TRBD2 as a possible D gene (5 bases). Trimming shortened V by 11 bases and J by 3 bases, and 12 bases separated the two germline ends. Germline V gives CDR1 ENHRY, CDR2 SYGVKD. The CDR3 consists of 12 residues.

The genes are TRBV6-1 and TRBJ1-6, with D hard to call. The CDR3 consists of 14 residues. CDR1 is MNHNS and CDR2 is SASEGT in the germline V gene. V was trimmed by 2 bases and J by 10 bases, leaving 12 bases between them. CDR3 in amino acids: CASSELIAQSPLHF. Written as DNA, the CDR3 is TGTGCCAGCAGTGAACTGATAGCTCAGTCACCCCTCCACTTT.

V gene TRBV9 combines with J gene TRBJ2-3; 12 bases align to TRBD2. J was trimmed by 4 bases and V by 1 base; bases with no gene match: 4. CDR1 and CDR2 from the germline V gene are SGDLS and YYNGEE. CDR3 length: 16 residues. The CDR3 bases are TGTGCCAGCAGCGTAATAGGACTAGCGGGGTCAGATACGCAGTATTTT. Amino acid sequence: CASSVIGLAGSDTQYF.

This clone occurred once. The chain links TRBV5-6 to TRBJ1-1; D gene unclear. Germline CDR1 and CDR2: SGHDT and YYEEEE. V lost 5 bases to trimming and J lost 7 bases, with 15 bases between them. CDR3 length: 13 residues. CDR3: CASSSPGEVEAFF. In nucleotides, the CDR3 is TGTGCCAGCAGTTCCCCTGGGGAAGTTGAAGCTTTCTTT.

The CDR3 is CASRLDRGHDGYTF. CDR3 nucleotides: TGTGCCAGCAGGTTGGACAGGGGGCACGATGGCTACACCTTC. The rearrangement uses TRBV7-2 and TRBJ1-2, with 11 positions matching TRBD1. CDR3 length: 14 amino acids. V lost 6 bases to trimming and J lost 6 bases; unmatched junction nucleotides: 6. Per germline, CDR1 SGHTA and CDR2 FQGNSA.

The chain recombines TRBV13 with TRBJ1-6; D not resolved. This CDR3 has 14 amino acids. Germline loops: CDR1 PRHDT, CDR2 FYEKMQ (reference sequence). V shed 5 bases and J shed 9 bases, with 14 bases lying between them. CDR3 in amino acids: CASSLRGAGSPLHF. As DNA, the CDR3 is TGTGCCAGCAGCCTACGGGGAGCAGGTTCACCCCTCCACTTT.

This chain connects TRBV7-2 to TRBJ2-7; 7 positions agree with TRBD1. There are 12 residues in the CDR3. CDR1 SGHTA and CDR2 FQGNSA come from the germline V gene. The V gene end was trimmed by 1 base and the J gene end by 6 bases; junction bases not matched to a gene: 0. In DNA, the CDR3 is TGTGCCAGCAGCTTAGGGACAGGCGAGCAGTACTTC. It specifies CASSLGTGEQYF.

The chain employs TRBV6-5 and TRBJ2-5; D call uncertain. CDR3 length equals 12 residues. CDR1 MNHEY and CDR2 SVGAGI come from the germline V gene. Trimming removed 1 base at V and 5 bases at J, with 5 bases between. Written as DNA, the CDR3 is TGTGCCAGCAGTTACTTTGGGGAGACCCAGTACTTC. Translated, it gives CASSYFGETQYF.

The chain uses TRBV19 and TRBJ2-3; D is undetermined. The CDR3 extends over 15 amino acids. CDR1 LNHDA and CDR2 SQIVND come from the germline V gene (reference sequence). Deletions cut 3 bases from V and 6 bases from J, with 16 bases between. The CDR3 DNA reads as TGTGCCAGTAGTATGTCCACCCGGGCCGGGGATACGCAGTATTTT. As protein: CASSMSTRAGDTQYF.

CDR3 bases: TGTGCCAGCAGACCACCTCAGGGGGCCGGCACTGAAGCTTTCTTT. Translated: CASRPPQGAGTEAFF. The rearrangement links TRBV5-4 to TRBJ1-1; 8 nucleotides line up with TRBD1. V gave up 5 bases and J gave up 4 bases; unmatched junction bases: 10. Germline-derived CDR1 and CDR2 are SGHNT and YYREEE (reference sequence). This CDR3 is built from 15 residues. Together with reference TRBV5-4 and TRBJ1-1, the CDR3 gives the full variable domain: ETGVTQSPTHLIKTRGQQVTLRCSSQSGHNTVSWYQQALGQGPQFIFQYYREEENGRGNFPPRFSGLQFPNYSSELNVNALELDDSALYLCASRPPQGAGTEAFFGQGTRLTVV.